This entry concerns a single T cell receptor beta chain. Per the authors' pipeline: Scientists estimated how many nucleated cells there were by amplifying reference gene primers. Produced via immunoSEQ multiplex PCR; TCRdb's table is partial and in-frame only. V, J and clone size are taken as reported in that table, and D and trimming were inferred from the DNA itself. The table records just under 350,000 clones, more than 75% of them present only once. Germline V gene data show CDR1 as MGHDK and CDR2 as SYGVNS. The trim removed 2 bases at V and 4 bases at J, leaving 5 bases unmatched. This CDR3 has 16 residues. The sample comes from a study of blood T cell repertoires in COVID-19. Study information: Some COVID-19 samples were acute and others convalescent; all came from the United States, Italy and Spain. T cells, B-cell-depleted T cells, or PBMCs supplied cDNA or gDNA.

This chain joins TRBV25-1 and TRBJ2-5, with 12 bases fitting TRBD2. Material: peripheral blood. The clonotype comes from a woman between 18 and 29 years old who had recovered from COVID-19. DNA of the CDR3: TGTGCCAGCAGTGAAGGTCTAGCGGGAGGGTTAGAGACCCAGTACTTC. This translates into CASSEGLAGGLETQYF.